A single sample gave rise to the 2 T cell receptor beta chains below, sequenced in a study of molecular identifiers for immune sequencing clone quantification. TCRdb re-analysed the PCR reads in MiXCR, keeping a single row per CDR3 protein. The table includes about 640,000 distinct CDR3 sequences, 15% to 20% detected once. Material for sequencing was naive CD8+ T cells from blood, with Jurkat cell RNA spiked in. The subset is: FACS-sorted CD8+CD4-CCR7+CD45RA+ naive T cells. Receptors were obtained from a human donor in good health. Some libraries in this study had Jurkat cell RNA spiked in.

The chain combines TRBV7-9 with TRBJ1-2; TRBD1 aligns across 8 bases. The CDR3 spans 14 residues. J gave up 5 bases and V 5 bases, and 7 bases lay outside the gene matches. Germline V gives CDR1 SEHNR, CDR2 FQNEAQ (reference sequence). CDR3 loop: CASSGGQELYGYTF. DNA of the CDR3: TGTGCCAGCAGCGGGGGACAGGAGCTTTATGGCTACACCTTC.

About this clonotype: A much larger clone sits a single nucleotide away, making a read error possible. The DNA of the CDR3 is TGTGCCGGCAGCTCGGCGGGAGCGGGTGAGCAGTACTTC. Translating gives CAGSSAGAGEQYF. J is TRBJ2-7 and V is TRBV6-2 or TRBV6-3; 7 bases match TRBD2. CDR3 length: 13 residues. Germline CDR1 MNHEY, CDR2 SVGEGT.